This TCR beta chain is drawn from a study of glioma-infiltrating T cells after dendritic cell vaccination. Of note for this clone: The antigen is undetermined.

Time point indicated: after dendritic cell vaccination, including at tumor progression/relapse. Isocitrate dehydrogenase mutation was absent in all glioblastoma patients. PBMC were collected before vaccination, two weeks after the third vaccination, and at progression. Using immunoSEQ multiplex PCR, the repertoire was profiled, and TCRdb retains in-frame clones only, with some absent. The sample has about 87,000 clones, over 80% seen once; the top ten hold 6% to 7.5%. The CDR3 has 15 amino acids. Trimming pared 2 bases from V and 7 bases from J, leaving 12 bases between. Germline CDR1 and CDR2: SGHVS and FQNEAQ. Study results and caveats: Higher pretreatment TIL content predicted longer progression-free time and survival.

This sequence originates from a human donor with glioblastoma. The sequencing here drew on blood, taken after dendritic cell vaccination. The chain is built from TRBV7-8 and TRBJ1-6; D remains ambiguous. DNA for the CDR3: TGTGCCAGCAGCTTAACGGGGATTAGGAATTCACCCCTCCACTTT. Its translation is CASSLTGIRNSPLHF.